The rows below give T cell receptor beta chains drawn from one sample of a study of radiation and T cells in renal cell carcinoma. The protocol was immunoSEQ multiplex PCR, while the TCRdb copy is restricted to in-frame clones and leaves out a portion. The sample includes some 150,000 clones, around nine tenths of them seen just once. This specimen was blood, taken from a patient whose treatment included radiotherapy and nephrectomy. The receptors stem from a woman aged 50 to 60 with renal cell carcinoma. CDR3s include the opening cysteine and the closing phenylalanine or tryptophan. The order of the fields is J gene, D gene, clone size, V gene, CDR3 protein, CDR3 DNA. A D gene is named only where the DNA matches it firmly. Rows give clone size only sometimes, using once, few, many, or a class for an expanded clone.

J: TRBJ1-3
D: NA
size: NA
V: TRBV4-2
CDR3: CASSQEFGVVSGNTIYF
DNA: TGTGCCAGCAGCCAAGAATTCGGGGTAGTCTCTGGAAACACCATATATTTT

J: TRBJ1-1
D: NA
size: few
V: TRBV29-1
CDR3: CSVGHGMNTEAFF
DNA: TGCAGCGTTGGTCACGGAATGAACACTGAAGCTTTCTTT

J: TRBJ1-1
D: NA
size: NA
V: TRBV19
CDR3: CASSSRIGTEAFF
DNA: TGTGCCAGTAGTAGTAGGATCGGGACTGAAGCTTTCTTT

J: TRBJ1-5
D: TRBD1
size: NA
V: TRBV7-9
CDR3: CASSFPDRGGKPQHF
DNA: TGTGCCAGCAGCTTTCCGGACAGGGGAGGAAAGCCCCAGCATTTT

J: TRBJ2-2
D: NA
size: few
V: TRBV4-1
CDR3: CASSQPGELFF
DNA: TGCGCCAGCAGCCAACCCGGGGAGCTGTTTTTT

J: TRBJ2-1
D: NA
size: NA
V: TRBV5-1
CDR3: CASSMNNEQFF
DNA: TGCGCCAGCAGCATGAACAATGAGCAGTTCTTC

J: TRBJ1-2
D: TRBD1
size: NA
V: TRBV4-1
CDR3: CASRRQGANYGYTF
DNA: TGCGCCAGCAGAAGACAGGGGGCTAACTATGGCTACACCTTC

J: TRBJ2-1
D: NA
size: few
V: TRBV4-3
CDR3: CASSQDYRAYSYNEQFF
DNA: TGCGCCAGCAGCCAAGATTATCGGGCCTACTCCTACAATGAGCAGTTCTTC

J: TRBJ2-5
D: TRBD2
size: NA
V: TRBV7-8
CDR3: CASSLAETSGGGSVEETQYF
DNA: TGTGCCAGCAGCTTAGCGGAGACTAGCGGGGGGGGCTCGGTTGAAGAGACCCAGTACTTC

J: TRBJ2-5
D: TRBD1
size: NA
V: TRBV5-4
CDR3: CASSSTGTEETQYF
DNA: TGTGCCAGCAGCTCGACCGGGACAGAAGAGACCCAGTACTTC

J: TRBJ1-4
D: NA
size: NA
V: TRBV6-6
CDR3: CASRLPGQGGEKLFF
DNA: TGTGCCAGCAGACTCCCGGGCCAGGGTGGGGAAAAACTGTTTTTT

J: TRBJ2-2
D: TRBD2
size: NA
V: TRBV4-1
CDR3: CASSQIGLAGNTGELFF
DNA: TGCGCCAGCAGCCAAATCGGACTAGCGGGGAACACCGGGGAGCTGTTTTTT

J: TRBJ2-5
D: NA
size: NA
V: TRBV7-2
CDR3: CASREAETQYF
DNA: TGTGCCAGCAGGGAGGCGGAGACCCAGTACTTC

J: TRBJ1-1
D: NA
size: once
V: TRBV9
CDR3: CASSVRWNTEAFF
DNA: TGTGCCAGCAGCGTAAGGTGGAACACTGAAGCTTTCTTT

J: TRBJ2-2
D: TRBD2
size: NA
V: TRBV2
CDR3: CASSPRTSASTGELFF
DNA: TGTGCCAGCAGTCCTCGGACTAGCGCGAGCACCGGGGAGCTGTTTTTT

J: TRBJ1-6
D: TRBD1
size: NA
V: TRBV2
CDR3: CASNLDRVQYNSPLHF
DNA: TGTGCCAGCAACCTGGACAGGGTACAATATAATTCACCCCTCCACTTT

J: TRBJ1-3
D: TRBD1
size: NA
V: TRBV19
CDR3: CASSNQQGTGNTIYF
DNA: TGTGCCAGTAGTAACCAACAGGGGACAGGAAACACCATATATTTT

J: TRBJ1-5
D: NA
size: NA
V: TRBV7-6
CDR3: CASSPEGGSAQHF
DNA: TGTGCCAGCAGCCCGGAAGGGGGTTCGGCCCAGCATTTT

J: TRBJ2-5
D: NA
size: NA
V: TRBV13
CDR3: CASSLGGSQETQYF
DNA: TGTGCCAGCAGCTTAGGCGGCAGCCAAGAGACCCAGTACTTC

J: TRBJ2-6
D: TRBD1
size: NA
V: TRBV6-5
CDR3: CACRTGSGANVLTF
DNA: TGTGCCTGCCGGACAGGCTCTGGGGCCAACGTCCTGACTTTC

J: TRBJ1-6
D: NA
size: NA
V: TRBV7-2
CDR3: CASSLGLWVRDSPLHF
DNA: TGTGCCAGCAGCTTAGGTTTATGGGTTAGAGATTCACCCCTCCACTTT

J: TRBJ2-7
D: TRBD1
size: NA
V: TRBV15
CDR3: CATRDRSSYEQYF
DNA: TGTGCCACCAGGGACAGGTCTTCCTACGAGCAGTACTTC

J: TRBJ1-2
D: NA
size: NA
V: TRBV7-2
CDR3: CASSLKSSGGYTF
DNA: TGTGCCAGCAGCTTAAAAAGCTCGGGAGGCTACACCTTC

J: TRBJ1-3
D: TRBD1
size: NA
V: TRBV18
CDR3: CASSPPTGLSSGNTIYF
DNA: TGTGCCAGCTCACCCCCGACAGGGCTATCGTCCGGAAACACCATATATTTT

J: TRBJ1-1
D: TRBD1
size: NA
V: TRBV7-6
CDR3: CASSLRTGGADTEAFF
DNA: TGTGCCAGCAGCTTACGGACAGGGGGCGCGGACACTGAAGCTTTCTTT

J: TRBJ2-5
D: NA
size: NA
V: TRBV7-2
CDR3: CASSLSLETQYF
DNA: TGTGCCAGCAGCTTAAGTTTGGAGACCCAGTACTTC

J: TRBJ2-7
D: NA
size: once
V: TRBV19
CDR3: CASSIPGRSSYEQYF
DNA: TGTGCCAGTAGTATCCCCGGGAGATCCTCCTACGAGCAGTACTTC

J: TRBJ1-1
D: NA
size: NA
V: TRBV6-5
CDR3: CASSYSLTVNTEAFF
DNA: TGTGCCAGCAGTTACTCTTTGACGGTGAACACTGAAGCTTTCTTT

J: TRBJ2-7
D: NA
size: NA
V: TRBV14
CDR3: CASSQGGEGHEQYF
DNA: TGTGCCAGCAGCCAAGGTGGAGAGGGCCACGAGCAGTACTTC

J: TRBJ1-1
D: NA
size: NA
V: TRBV13
CDR3: CASSHGRATEAFF
DNA: TGTGCCAGCAGCCACGGGAGGGCCACTGAAGCTTTCTTT

J: TRBJ1-5
D: TRBD1
size: NA
V: TRBV7-7
CDR3: CASSLRDRGRWKHDQPQHF
DNA: TGTGCTAGCAGCCTCCGGGACAGGGGGCGATGGAAACATGATCAGCCCCAGCATTTT

J: TRBJ1-2
D: NA
size: few
V: TRBV19
CDR3: CASSMFDSNYGYTF
DNA: TGTGCCAGTAGTATGTTTGACAGTAACTATGGCTACACCTTC

J: TRBJ2-5
D: NA
size: NA
V: TRBV6-5
CDR3: CASSNRGPQYF
DNA: TGTGCCAGCAGTAACCGGGGACCGCAGTACTTC

J: TRBJ2-1
D: TRBD2
size: NA
V: TRBV6-5
CDR3: CASSLLAGGQNEQFF
DNA: TGTGCCAGCAGTCTACTAGCGGGGGGGCAGAATGAGCAGTTCTTC

J: TRBJ2-1
D: TRBD1
size: NA
V: TRBV27
CDR3: CASSYTGASYNEQFF
DNA: TGTGCCAGCAGTTATACAGGGGCCTCCTACAATGAGCAGTTCTTC

J: TRBJ1-4
D: TRBD1
size: NA
V: TRBV7-2
CDR3: CASSLSGQGTRREKLFF
DNA: TGTGCCAGCAGCCTCTCCGGACAGGGGACGAGGCGTGAAAAACTGTTTTTT

J: TRBJ1-1
D: NA
size: NA
V: TRBV14
CDR3: CASSQNRRMNTEAFF
DNA: TGTGCCAGCAGCCAGAATCGCCGTATGAACACTGAAGCTTTCTTT

J: TRBJ1-5
D: TRBD1
size: few
V: TRBV7-9
CDR3: CASSLGGTGDVQPQHF
DNA: TGTGCCAGCAGCTTAGGAGGGACAGGGGACGTTCAGCCCCAGCATTTT

J: TRBJ1-4
D: TRBD1
size: NA
V: TRBV7-2
CDR3: CASSFTGVNEKLFF
DNA: TGTGCCAGCAGCTTCACAGGGGTGAACGAAAAACTGTTTTTT

J: TRBJ1-5
D: NA
size: NA
V: TRBV10-3
CDR3: CAISAAGTQPQHF
DNA: TGTGCCATCAGTGCGGCAGGGACTCAGCCCCAGCATTTT

J: TRBJ2-7
D: TRBD1
size: NA
V: TRBV2
CDR3: CASSEGRGPSYEQYF
DNA: TGTGCCAGCAGTGAAGGTAGGGGGCCCTCCTACGAGCAGTACTTC

J: TRBJ1-5
D: NA
size: once
V: TRBV2
CDR3: CASSEALRQNQPQHF
DNA: TGTGCCAGCAGTGAAGCGCTTCGGCAGAATCAGCCCCAGCATTTT

J: TRBJ2-7
D: NA
size: NA
V: TRBV6-5
CDR3: CASSAVHGRYEQYF
DNA: TGTGCCAGCAGCGCCGTCCACGGCCGGTACGAGCAGTACTTC

J: TRBJ1-6
D: NA
size: NA
V: TRBV5-1
CDR3: CASRGAGISNSPLHF
DNA: TGCGCCAGCAGGGGTGCCGGGATCAGTAATTCACCCCTCCACTTT

J: TRBJ2-3
D: NA
size: NA
V: TRBV5-4
CDR3: CASSLAGSDTQYF
DNA: TGTGCCAGCAGCTTGGCGGGTTCAGATACGCAGTATTTT

J: TRBJ1-3
D: NA
size: NA
V: TRBV7-6
CDR3: CASSYSPTVNGNTIYF
DNA: TGTGCCAGCAGTTACTCACCGACAGTGAATGGAAACACCATATATTTT